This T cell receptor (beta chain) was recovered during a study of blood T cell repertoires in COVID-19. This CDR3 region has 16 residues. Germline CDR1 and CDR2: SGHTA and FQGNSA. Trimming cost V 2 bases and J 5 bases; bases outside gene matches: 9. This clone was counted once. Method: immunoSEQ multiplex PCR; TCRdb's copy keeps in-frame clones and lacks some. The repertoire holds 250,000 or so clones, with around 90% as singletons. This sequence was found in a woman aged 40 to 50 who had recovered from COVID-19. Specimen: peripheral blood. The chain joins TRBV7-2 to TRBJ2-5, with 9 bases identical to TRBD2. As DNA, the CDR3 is TGTGCCAGCAGCTTACTAGCGGGGTCCTTCGGGGAGACCCAGTACTTC. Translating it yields CASSLLAGSFGETQYF. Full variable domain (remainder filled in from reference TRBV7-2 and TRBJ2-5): GAGVSQSPSNKVTEKGKDVELRCDPISGHTALYWYRQSLGQGLEFLIYFQGNSAPDKSGLPSDRFSAERTGGSVSTLTIQRTQQEDSAVYLCASSLLAGSFGETQYFGPGTRLLVL.